This entry lists 6 T cell receptor beta chains sequenced from one sample in a study of regulatory T cells in long-lasting Graves disease. Libraries of TCR beta came from iRepertoire HTBI primers plus Arm-PCR of CDR3 regions. Via MiXCR, TCRdb re-called the multiplex PCR reads, giving one row per CDR3 protein. Seen here are some 470,000 distinct CDR3 sequences, 20% to 25% observed once, and the top ten hold approximately 6.4%. Noted time point: persistent/refractory GD, antithyroid drugs over 5 years with positive TRAb. From RNA extracted from PBMCs, the TCR library was made. The source was peripheral blood mononuclear cells (PBMCs), collected when the disease was refractory, from a patient treated with antithyroid drugs. Every receptor here comes from a female donor with Graves disease.

This clonotype was detected a few times. The CDR3 nucleotides are TGTGCCAGCAGCGCCCAGGGATTTGAAGCTTTCTTT. Translating gives CASSAQGFEAFF. The chain employs TRBV6-1 and TRBJ1-1; D possibly corresponds to TRBD1 (5 bases). The CDR3 is 12 residues long. Trimming pared 6 bases from V and 7 bases from J, leaving 12 bases between. Germline CDR1 reads MNHNS; CDR2 reads SASEGT.

This clonotype was detected many times. V usage is TRBV7-2 and J usage is TRBJ2-5; D is tentatively TRBD1 or TRBD2 (6 bases each). Per the germline V gene, CDR1 is SGHTA and CDR2 is FQGNSA. V was clipped by 5 bases and J by 5 bases, with 15 bases between them. CDR3 size: 14 residues. The CDR3: CASSRGRRLETQYF. CDR3 DNA sequence: TGTGCCAGCAGCCGGGGGCGGCGGTTGGAGACCCAGTACTTC.

The chain joins TRBV20-1 to TRBJ1-6; the match to TRBD1 covers 10 bases. Unmatched junction bases numbered 18, after V lost 1 base and J lost 6 bases. The CDR3 spans 20 residues. In germline, CDR1 is DFQATT, CDR2 SNEGSKA (reference sequence). CDR3 amino acids: CSARVRKNLMGQGPNSPLHF. The CDR3 DNA is TGCAGTGCTAGAGTCCGAAAAAACTTGATGGGACAGGGGCCTAATTCACCCCTCCACTTT.

The chain is built from TRBV9 and TRBJ2-5; 10 bases map to TRBD1. CDR1 SGDLS and CDR2 YYNGEE come from the germline V gene. CDR3 length: 15 amino acids. After removal of 2 bases from V and 5 bases from J, the junction contained 6 bases not matched to a gene. DNA for the CDR3: TGTGCCAGCAGCGTCGAGACAGGGGGCCGTGAGACCCAGTACTTC. Protein: CASSVETGGRETQYF.

This clonotype was counted many times. V is TRBV2 and J is TRBJ1-1; 12 bases line up with TRBD1. V lost 6 bases, J lost 7 bases, and 6 bases stayed unmatched. Germline V gene data show CDR1 as SNHLY and CDR2 as FYNNEI. CDR3 length: 14 residues. DNA of the CDR3: TGTGCCAGCAGCCAGGGACAGGGGGCGCGTGAAGCTTTCTTT. It encodes CASSQGQGAREAFF.

This clonotype was counted at least ten times. J is TRBJ1-1 and V is TRBV7-8, with D perhaps TRBD1 (5 bases). The ends were cut back, 6 bases at V and 4 bases at J, with 9 bases in the middle. This CDR3 has 12 amino acids. Looked up from germline, CDR1 is SGHVS and CDR2 is FQNEAQ. The DNA for the CDR3 is TGTGCCAGCAGTCGGGGGACCACTGAAGCTTTCTTT. Its translation: CASSRGTTEAFF.